This T cell receptor beta chain was sequenced for a study of blood T cell repertoires in COVID-19. Study summary: The United States, Italy and Spain supplied acute and convalescent COVID-19 samples. T cells, B-cell-depleted T cells, or PBMCs supplied cDNA or gDNA.

After removal of 5 bases from V and 4 bases from J, the junction contained 6 bases not matched to a gene. This CDR3 is 14 amino acids long. The V gene's germline CDR1 is WNHNN and CDR2 SYGVQD (reference sequence). The repertoire was sequenced with immunoSEQ multiplex PCR; TCRdb's copy has only in-frame clones and lacks some. The sample lists around 130,000 clones, approximately 87% occurring once. Source material: peripheral blood. The clonotype originates from a woman in her sixties or seventies with acute or convalescent COVID-19. The V call is TRBV10-1, the J call TRBJ1-1, with 8 positions matching TRBD1. CDR3: CASSPTGVATEAFF. In nucleotides, the CDR3 is TGCGCCAGCAGTCCGACAGGGGTGGCCACTGAAGCTTTCTTT.